This TCR beta chain stems from a study of cytomegalovirus exposure and HLA in healthy donors. With regard to this clone: Its specificity is unknown.

PCR was performed using 60 Vbeta and 13 Jbeta primers. Sequenced by immunoSEQ multiplex PCR; TCRdb stores in-frame clones only, minus some. The repertoire includes 90,000 to 110,000 clones, approximately 82% of them detected once, and roughly 8% sits in the top ten. The CDR3 totals 15 residues. In germline, CDR1 is SGDLS, CDR2 YYNGEE. Germline trimming cut 4 bases from V and 9 bases from J; bases unmatched to any gene: 12. Study-level points and caveats: A later analysis linked a missense variant in DCLRE1C to the trimming of TCR beta V and J genes. The authors later found most CMV-associated TCR beta chains appeared HLA-restricted.

Sequencing was carried out using PBMCs. This sequence originates from a man between 35 and 55 years old in good health and CMV-seropositive. This chain links TRBV9 with TRBJ2-1, with TRBD2 matching 8 bases. The CDR3 bases are TGTGCCAGCAGCCCTCCAGTCGGGGGGGTCGGTGAGCAGTTCTTC. Protein: CASSPPVGGVGEQFF.